This T cell receptor beta chain was found in a study of cytomegalovirus exposure and HLA in healthy donors. The PCR used 60 Vbeta and 13 Jbeta primers. Sequenced by immunoSEQ multiplex PCR; TCRdb stores in-frame clones only, minus some. This sample's table reports tens of thousands of clones. This CDR3 spans 14 amino acids. Per germline, CDR1 SGDLS and CDR2 YYNGEE. V was shortened by 0 bases and J by 10 bases, with 13 bases between the two germline ends. To note about this clone: The target antigen is unknown.

Study results and caveats: The study labeled 164 TCR beta chains cytomegalovirus-associated. Certain sequence variants were highly shared and formed a cluster, and this cluster was likely a sequencing artifact. The authors later linked a missense DCLRE1C variant to TCR beta V- and J-gene trimming. Through in vitro validation, a few CMV-associated chains were shown to be specific for CMV antigens.

The specimen sequenced was PBMCs. This chain connects TRBV9 to TRBJ1-4, with a possible D match to TRBD1 (5 bases). This TCR came from a human donor in good health. Written as DNA, the CDR3 is TGTGCCAGCAGCGTAGCTCCCGAAAGGGGAAAACTGTTTTTT. This encodes CASSVAPERGKLFF.